A single sample is the source of the 24 T cell receptor beta chains below, sequenced in a study of T cells in Graves' hyperthyroidism and ophthalmopathy. The TCR beta CDR3 regions underwent amplification using RNA transcripts as the source. An initial round of RT-PCR targeting the TCR CDR3 relied on the HTBI primer set. Via MiXCR, TCRdb re-called the multiplex PCR reads, giving one row per CDR3 protein. Here the sample spans 610,000 or so distinct CDR3 sequences, roughly 50% being singletons. Sequencing was performed on peripheral blood or thyroid tissue (not recorded which). These receptors all stem from a woman aged 18-29 years with Graves' hyperthyroidism.

This clonotype was recorded at least ten times. The chain couples TRBV12-3 or TRBV12-4 to TRBJ2-7, with 9 bases that match TRBD2. Trimming took 7 bases from V and 5 from J; bases not matched to a gene: 3. CDR3 length: 12 amino acids. CDR3 sequence reads: CASTLAGNEQYF. The CDR3 DNA is TGTGCCAGCACACTAGCGGGCAACGAGCAGTACTTC.

In this sample, this clonotype turned up many times. V usage is TRBV19 and J usage is TRBJ2-2; TRBD2 might be the D (5 bases). CDR1 is LNHDA and CDR2 is SQIVND in the germline V gene (reference sequence). Trimming shortened V by 7 bases and J by 1 base, and 16 bases separated the two germline ends. The CDR3 loop spans 16 amino acids. The chain's CDR3 is CASTPFERLNTGELFF. The CDR3 DNA is TGTGCCAGTACCCCTTTTGAGCGGTTGAACACCGGGGAGCTGTTTTTT.

This clonotype was counted at least ten times. The chain joins TRBV6-5 to TRBJ1-2, with a possible D match to TRBD1 (5 bases). The CDR3 length is 14 residues. Germline V lookup: CDR1 MNHEY, CDR2 SVGAGI. Trimming stripped 6 bases from V and 0 bases from J, with 11 bases between. The CDR3 bases are TGTGCCAGCAGCCGACAGAAGTCTAACTATGGCTACACCTTC. Translating it yields CASSRQKSNYGYTF.

This chain links TRBV11-3 with TRBJ1-1, with D possibly TRBD1 on 5 matching bases. The germline V gene has CDR1 SGHNT and CDR2 YENEEA. Trimming took off 5 bases at V and 7 bases at J, with 17 bases between the two ends. There are 14 residues in the CDR3. CDR3 residues: CASSLRDGGGEAFF. In DNA form, the CDR3 reads TGTGCCAGCAGCCTCCGGGACGGCGGGGGTGAAGCTTTCTTT. The full variable domain, rest sourced from reference TRBV11-3 and TRBJ1-1, is EAGVVQSPRYKIIEKKQPVAFWCNPISGHNTLYWYLQNLGQGPELLIRYENEEAVDDSQLPKDRFSAERLKGVDSTLKIQPAELGDSAVYLCASSLRDGGGEAFFGQGTRLTVV.

This clonotype has a count of ten or more. J is TRBJ2-2 and V is TRBV5-6, with D uncertain. The CDR3 sequence is 14 residues long. CDR1 is SGHDT, CDR2 YYEEEE, per germline. With 4 bases removed from V and 4 bases from J, the gap between germline ends came to 11 bases. The CDR3, as DNA: TGTGCCAGCAGCAGGGCCACAATCACCGGGGAGCTGTTTTTT. Amino acids: CASSRATITGELFF.

The chain links TRBV7-9 to TRBJ1-5; 8 bases are a match to TRBD1. V was clipped by 1 base and J by 2 bases; unmatched bases: 4. CDR3 length: 16 amino acids. Looked up from germline, CDR1 is SEHNR and CDR2 is FQNEAQ (reference sequence). This CDR3 reads CASSLVPGGGNQPQHF. Written as DNA, the CDR3 is TGTGCCAGCAGCTTAGTTCCAGGGGGCGGCAATCAGCCCCAGCATTTT.

At least ten counts were recorded for this clonotype. The chain employs TRBV2 and TRBJ2-7, with TRBD2 identical over 10 bases. This CDR3 spans 17 amino acids. Trimming took 5 bases from V and 3 from J; bases not matched to a gene: 13. From germline, CDR1 is SNHLY and CDR2 FYNNEI. The CDR3 here is CASSWTSGRNDYYEQYF. As DNA, the CDR3 is TGTGCCAGCAGTTGGACTAGCGGAAGAAATGATTACTACGAGCAGTACTTC. Drawing the rest from reference TRBV2 and TRBJ2-7, the complete variable domain is EPEVTQTPSHQVTQMGQEVILRCVPISNHLYFYWYRQILGQKVEFLVSFYNNEISEKSEIFDDQFSVERPDGSNFTLKIRSTKLEDSAMYFCASSWTSGRNDYYEQYFGPGTRLTVT.

The CDR3 DNA sequence: TGCAGTGCGACACAGGGAACGCCCGACACTGAAGCTTTCTTT. This gives the protein CSATQGTPDTEAFF. The rearrangement joins TRBV20-1 to TRBJ1-1, with D possibly TRBD1 on 6 matching bases. There are 14 residues in the CDR3. Trimming removed 6 bases at V and 3 bases at J, with 17 bases between. Germline lookup yields CDR1 DFQATT and CDR2 SNEGSKA (reference sequence).

This rearrangement joins TRBV19 to TRBJ1-5, with 7 bases aligning to TRBD1. This CDR3 is 14 amino acids long. The J segment lost 3 bases and the V segment lost 7 bases, leaving 6 bases of the junction unmatched. Germline CDR1 LNHDA, CDR2 SQIVND (reference sequence). The CDR3 DNA sequence: TGTGCCAGTACCCTGGGACAGTACAATCAGCCCCAGCATTTT. Translating gives CASTLGQYNQPQHF.

This clonotype was counted between two and nine times. The V gene is TRBV19, the J gene TRBJ2-2; 7 positions agree with TRBD1. Per germline, CDR1 LNHDA and CDR2 SQIVND (reference sequence). The J segment lost 6 bases and the V segment lost 3 bases, leaving 1 base of the junction unmatched. The CDR3 runs 13 residues. The CDR3: CASSIDRAGELFF. DNA of the CDR3: TGTGCCAGTAGTATCGACAGGGCCGGGGAGCTGTTTTTT.

This clonotype was seen repeatedly, ten times or more. This chain connects TRBV24-1 to TRBJ2-2; 9 bases are a match to TRBD2. Germline values: CDR1 KGHDR, CDR2 SFDVKD. The CDR3 extends over 17 amino acids. V lost 3 bases, J lost 1 base, and 5 bases stayed unmatched. As DNA, the CDR3 is TGTGCCACCAGTGATCCCGGCGGGAGGGTGAACACCGGGGAGCTGTTTTTT. Its translation: CATSDPGGRVNTGELFF.

This clonotype was detected ten times or more. The rearrangement joins TRBV5-1 to TRBJ1-1, with a possible D match to TRBD1 (6 bases). This CDR3 has 15 residues. The germline V gene has CDR1 SGHRS and CDR2 YFSETQ. The V end lost 4 bases, the J end lost 5 bases, and 18 bases lay between the germline ends. The CDR3: CASSPLGGARTEAFF. The CDR3 region has the DNA TGCGCCAGCAGCCCCTTAGGGGGGGCAAGGACTGAAGCTTTCTTT.

The chain couples TRBV5-1 to TRBJ2-1; D perhaps matches TRBD1 (6 bases). CDR3 length equals 14 residues. Germline CDR1 reads SGHRS; CDR2 reads YFSETQ. Trimming stripped 0 bases from V and 10 bases from J, with 14 bases between. The CDR3 protein is CASSLGGQSGEQFF. In DNA, the CDR3 is TGCGCCAGCAGCTTGGGGGGGCAATCAGGCGAGCAGTTCTTC.

Many counts were recorded for this clonotype. This chain uses TRBV5-5 with TRBJ2-7; 10 positions match TRBD1. Germline V lookup: CDR1 SGHKS, CDR2 YYEKEE (reference sequence). The CDR3 contains 14 residues. The junction had 8 bases not matched to a gene; V was cut back by 4 bases and J by 7 bases. CDR3 DNA: TGTGCCAGCAGCCCCGGACAGGGGGGAGAGGAGCAGTACTTC. Translation: CASSPGQGGEEQYF.

This clonotype was seen repeatedly, ten times or more. The chain links TRBV5-1 to TRBJ1-6, with D unresolved. The germline CDR1 and CDR2 sequences are SGHRS and YFSETQ. CDR3 length: 14 residues. Trimming stripped 4 bases from V and 7 bases from J, with 12 bases between. The CDR3 reads CASSLGMRNSPLHF. In DNA form, the CDR3 reads TGCGCCAGCAGCCTGGGAATGAGGAATTCACCCCTCCACTTT.

With regard to this clonotype: A much larger clone differs by one base, so this may be a read error. DNA for the CDR3: TGCAGCGTTGGAGTTGAAAAACTGTTTTTT. Translating it yields CSVGVEKLFF. The rearrangement uses TRBV29-1 and TRBJ1-4; D remains unclear. The CDR3 contains 10 residues. CDR1 and CDR2 from the germline V gene are SQVTM and ANQGSEA. The V and J ends lost 4 bases and 7 bases respectively, with 4 bases between them.

J is TRBJ2-5 and V is TRBV29-1, with TRBD2 matching over 10 bases. Germline lookup yields CDR1 SQVTM and CDR2 ANQGSEA. The CDR3 length is 15 residues. Trimming at V came to 8 bases and at J to 5 bases, leaving 14 bases not matched to a gene. The CDR3 nucleotides read TGCAGCCAAGATCCCATTAGCGGGAGGTTGGAGACCCAGTACTTC. It encodes CSQDPISGRLETQYF.

Remarks on this clonotype: At one end the junction does not follow the germline gene, possibly because of a read error. The chain combines TRBV29-1 with TRBJ2-2; tentatively, D is TRBD2 (6 bases). In germline, CDR1 is SQVTM, CDR2 ANQGSEA. The CDR3 spans 15 residues. The CDR3 DNA is TGCAGCGTTGACCTCCGTGCGGGGCACTACAATGAGCAGTTTTTT. Its translation: CSVDLRAGHYNEQFF.

This clonotype was recorded many times. V and J are TRBV5-5 and TRBJ2-5; TRBD2 might be the D (5 bases). The germline gives CDR1 SGHKS, CDR2 YYEKEE (reference sequence). V was pared by 2 bases and J by 9 bases, with 11 bases between. The CDR3 length is 12 residues. In nucleotides, the CDR3 is TGTGCCAGCAGCTTATTTGAGGAGGCCCAGTACTTC. Its translation: CASSLFEEAQYF.

This clonotype was found many times. The chain has TRBV9 and TRBJ1-1; D call uncertain. The V and J ends lost 0 bases and 0 bases respectively, with 6 bases between them. Germline V gene data show CDR1 as SGDLS and CDR2 as YYNGEE. The CDR3 loop spans 14 amino acids. The CDR3, as DNA: TGTGCCAGCAGCGTAGGAAGTTTGAACACTGAAGCTTTCTTT. It encodes CASSVGSLNTEAFF.

The V call is TRBV12-5, the J call TRBJ2-7, with 10 bases lining up with TRBD2. The germline CDR1 and CDR2 sequences are LGHNT and FRNRAP. The V and J ends lost 9 bases and 6 bases, in that order; junction bases with no gene match: 11. This CDR3 comprises 14 residues. The CDR3 sequence is CARYPGLALAEQYF. Written as DNA, the CDR3 is TGTGCTAGGTACCCGGGACTAGCGTTAGCCGAGCAGTACTTC.

This clonotype was picked up many times. The chain uses TRBV7-9 and TRBJ1-1, with D uncertain. The CDR3 spans 14 residues. Trimming took off 2 bases at V and 1 base at J, with 8 bases between the two ends. Germline loops: CDR1 SEHNR, CDR2 FQNEAQ (reference sequence). CDR3 bases: TGTGCCAGCAGCTTACTGGTCTGGAACACTGAAGCTTTCTTT. Amino acid sequence: CASSLLVWNTEAFF.

On this clonotype itself: A much larger clone lies one base from this, so it may be a read error. The chain is built from TRBV2 and TRBJ2-7; 9 bases align to TRBD2. The germline gives CDR1 SNHLY, CDR2 FYNNEI. The V segment lost 3 bases and the J segment 2 bases; nucleotides outside the gene matches: 5. This CDR3 comprises 15 residues. CDR3: CASSDASGVPYEQYF. DNA for the CDR3: TGTGCCAGCAGTGATGCTAGCGGGGTACCCTACGAGCAGTACTTC.

A remark on this clonotype: This clone may be a read error of a much larger clone one base away. The V call is TRBV4-1, the J call TRBJ2-7, with a weak D call TRBD2 (6 bases). Trimming left V 4 bases short and J 0 bases short, with 16 bases between. The CDR3 consists of 16 residues. CDR1 is MGHRA and CDR2 is YSYEKL in the germline V gene. The CDR3 nucleotides are TGCGCCAGCAGCCTCCTAGACGGGAGTGCCTCCTACGAGCAGTACTTC. Its translation is CASSLLDGSASYEQYF.